One sample yielded the 17 T cell receptor beta chains listed below, sequenced in a study of T cell responses to AZD1222 COVID-19 vaccine. This table comes from immunoSEQ multiplex PCR, and its TCRdb copy is limited to in-frame clones, with some not included. The repertoire holds some 93,000 clones, with approximately 88% as singletons. The source was peripheral blood, collected 28 days after the second AZD1222 dose. The receptors derive from an adult who received the AZD1222 COVID-19 vaccine.

This clone is a singleton in its sample. The V and J genes are TRBV28 and TRBJ1-2; 7 nucleotides line up with TRBD1. The V and J ends lost 5 bases and 8 bases, in that order; junction bases with no gene match: 8. The CDR3 runs to 13 residues. Germline V lookup: CDR1 MDHEN, CDR2 SYDVKM. The CDR3 loop is CASSQMGQHGYTF. CDR3 nucleotides: TGTGCCAGCAGTCAAATGGGACAGCACGGCTACACCTTC.

The CDR3 bases are TGTGCCAGCAGCCCAATTAAGCTCGGGACGGACTATGGCTACACCTTC. Translation: CASSPIKLGTDYGYTF. The chain carries TRBV6-2 or TRBV6-3 and TRBJ1-2, with D perhaps matching TRBD1 (5 bases). V gave up 6 bases and J gave up 3 bases, with 20 bases separating them. The CDR3 is made up of 16 amino acids. Germline loops: CDR1 MNHEY, CDR2 SVGEGT.

This clone was seen only once. This rearrangement joins TRBV13 to TRBJ2-3; unclear D gene. V was shortened by 0 bases and J by 0 bases, with 13 bases between the two germline ends. The CDR3 has 17 residues. Germline CDR1 PRHDT, CDR2 FYEKMQ (reference sequence). The CDR3 DNA reads TGTGCCAGCAGCTTAGGCGGGCGGAGAACTAGCACAGATACGCAGTATTTT. It yields the protein CASSLGGRRTSTDTQYF.

This chain connects TRBV7-3 to TRBJ1-1; D not resolved. The CDR3 is 13 amino acids. Germline V gives CDR1 SGHTA, CDR2 FQGTGA. Trimming took 4 bases from V and 5 from J, leaving 11 bases between them. The CDR3 sequence: CASSSDLWTEAFF. CDR3 nucleotides: TGTGCCAGCAGCTCGGACCTGTGGACTGAAGCTTTCTTT.

The J gene is TRBJ2-7, the V gene TRBV27; TRBD1 matches at 9 bases. The germline V gene encodes CDR1 MNHEY and CDR2 SMNVEV (reference sequence). The CDR3 has 13 amino acids. Trimming removed 7 bases from V and 2 bases from J; junction bases left unmatched: 3. Here the CDR3 reads CASKGQGAYEQYF. The DNA of the CDR3 is TGTGCCAGCAAGGGACAGGGAGCCTACGAGCAGTACTTC.

The V call is TRBV10-2, the J call TRBJ2-7; perhaps TRBD1 as D (5 bases). In germline, CDR1 is WSHSY, CDR2 SAAADI. The ends were cut back, 5 bases at V and 6 bases at J, with 23 bases in the middle. The CDR3 extends over 16 amino acids. CDR3 residues: CASSKGKTVPSPEQYF. The CDR3 DNA reads TGCGCCAGCAGTAAGGGGAAGACAGTTCCGAGCCCCGAGCAGTACTTC.

The chain uses TRBV15 and TRBJ1-1; D call uncertain. V lost 1 base to trimming and J lost 5 bases, with 2 bases between them. Looked up from germline, CDR1 is LNHNV and CDR2 is YYDKDF (reference sequence). CDR3 length: 11 amino acids. The CDR3 sequence is CATSRGTEAFF. The CDR3, as DNA: TGTGCCACCAGCAGAGGGACTGAAGCTTTCTTT.

The rearrangement uses TRBV11-3 and TRBJ1-5, with TRBD1 matching 7 bases. V trimming: 4 bases; J trimming: 2 bases; junction bases outside the gene matches: 8. Germline CDR1 is SGHNT and CDR2 is YENEEA. The CDR3 is 16 amino acids. Here the CDR3 DNA reads TGTGCCAGCAGCTCCGGACAGGCGGCCCGCAATCAGCCCCAGCATTTT. It translates to CASSSGQAARNQPQHF. Together with reference TRBV11-3 and TRBJ1-5, the CDR3 gives the full variable domain: EAGVVQSPRYKIIEKKQPVAFWCNPISGHNTLYWYLQNLGQGPELLIRYENEEAVDDSQLPKDRFSAERLKGVDSTLKIQPAELGDSAVYLCASSSGQAARNQPQHFGDGTRLSIL.

Here the CDR3 DNA reads TGTGCCATCAAAGAGGGCCCGGGGATTGAAGCTTTCTTT. The encoded protein is CAIKEGPGIEAFF. The genes are TRBV10-3 and TRBJ1-1; D not resolved. The CDR3 is made up of 13 amino acids. The ends were cut back, 7 bases at V and 7 bases at J, with 16 bases in the middle. Germline CDR1 is ENHRY and CDR2 is SYGVKD.

This clone was detected ten times or more. The chain links TRBV28 to TRBJ2-2, with 7 bases matching TRBD2. Germline V lookup: CDR1 MDHEN, CDR2 SYDVKM. CDR3 length equals 15 residues. The J segment lost 3 bases and the V segment lost 1 base, leaving 2 bases of the junction unmatched. The CDR3 reads CASSLLREHTGELFF. CDR3 nucleotide sequence: TGTGCCAGCAGTTTATTGCGGGAGCACACCGGGGAGCTGTTTTTT.

The DNA of the CDR3 is TGCGCCAGCAGCTTCGGGGGACCGAATGAAAAACTGTTTTTT. Its translation: CASSFGGPNEKLFF. The chain has TRBV5-1 and TRBJ1-4, with D perhaps matching TRBD1 (5 bases). The CDR3 extends over 14 amino acids. Trimming left V 2 bases short and J 5 bases short, with 10 bases between. Germline values: CDR1 SGHRS, CDR2 YFSETQ.

The gene calls are TRBV3-1 (or the pseudogene TRBV3-2) and TRBJ1-5; weak D call: TRBD1 (6 bases). CDR3 length equals 15 residues. The germline gives CDR1 LGHDT, CDR2 YNNKEL (reference sequence). V dropped 4 bases and J dropped 9 bases, with 19 bases sitting between them. The CDR3 here is CASSRSGGSSRPQHF. The CDR3 nucleotides read TGTGCCAGCAGCCGGTCCGGGGGCTCCTCTAGGCCCCAGCATTTT.

The table lists this clone with a count of one. The V call is TRBV7-8, the J call TRBJ2-1; maybe TRBD2 (6 bases). This CDR3 has 13 amino acids. Deletions cut 3 bases from V and 4 bases from J, with 7 bases between. Germline V gives CDR1 SGHVS, CDR2 FQNEAQ. In DNA, the CDR3 is TGTGCCAGCAGCTTGACTAGTTACAATGAGCAGTTCTTC. It yields the protein CASSLTSYNEQFF.

There are a few counts of this clone. The chain carries TRBV9 and TRBJ2-1; 7 bases are a match to TRBD2. J lost 0 bases, V lost 4 bases, and 7 bases had no gene match. Germline V gene sequence: CDR1 SGDLS, CDR2 YYNGEE. The CDR3 has 16 amino acids. The CDR3: CASSRVAGSSYNEQFF. In DNA, the CDR3 is TGTGCCAGCAGCAGAGTAGCGGGTAGCTCCTACAATGAGCAGTTCTTC. Full variable domain (remainder filled in from reference TRBV9 and TRBJ2-1): DSGVTQTPKHLITATGQRVTLRCSPRSGDLSVYWYQQSLDQGLQFLIQYYNGEERAKGNILERFSAQQFPDLHSELNLSSLELGDSALYFCASSRVAGSSYNEQFFGPGTRLTVL.

This rearrangement joins TRBV6-1 to TRBJ1-6; 8 nucleotides match TRBD1. The CDR3 covers 15 residues. V shed 2 bases and J 5 bases; nucleotides not matched to a gene: 2. Germline CDR1 MNHNS, CDR2 SASEGT. The CDR3 loop reads CASSEYRGDNSPLHF. In DNA, the CDR3 is TGTGCCAGCAGTGAATACAGGGGGGATAATTCACCCCTCCACTTT.

The chain carries TRBV27 and TRBJ1-1; D is unclear. Trimming left V 4 bases short and J 7 bases short, with 19 bases between. Germline V gives CDR1 MNHEY, CDR2 SMNVEV (reference sequence). This CDR3 is built from 15 residues. The CDR3 DNA is TGTGCCAGCAGTTCCTCCCCGCTGGGTGCCGTTGAAGCTTTCTTT. Encoded protein: CASSSSPLGAVEAFF.

The rearrangement uses TRBV2 and TRBJ1-5, with 7 nucleotides matching TRBD1. The CDR3 has 16 amino acids. V trimming: 4 bases; J trimming: 4 bases; junction bases outside the gene matches: 10. Per the germline V gene, CDR1 is SNHLY and CDR2 is FYNNEI. The CDR3: CASSGRVTGVNQPQHF. CDR3 DNA: TGTGCCAGCAGTGGAAGGGTAACAGGGGTTAATCAGCCCCAGCATTTT.